The T cell receptor beta chain under discussion was sequenced for a study of T-cell memory formation after mild COVID-19. TCR alpha and TCR beta cDNA libraries carrying sample barcodes and UMIs came from 5'RACE with constant-segment primers. MiXCR, run by TCRdb on the 5' RACE reads, gives a single entry per CDR3 protein. This table holds about 160,000 distinct CDR3 sequences, roughly 31% found once. Trimming took 1 base from V and 6 from J, leaving 17 bases between them. The CDR3 loop spans 16 amino acids. Germline CDR1 is SGHVS and CDR2 is FNYEAQ. Sequencing was performed on PBMCs or a T cell subset sorted from them (not recorded which). This clonotype was sampled from an adult woman who had mild COVID-19 (a few samples of this study predate the infection). Cell type and time point are not known. V gene TRBV7-6 combines with J gene TRBJ2-3; D not resolved. This CDR3 is CASSLGTSSKSDTQYF. CDR3 sequence (DNA): TGTGCCAGCAGCTTAGGGACCAGTAGTAAGTCTGATACGCAGTATTTT.